Listed below are T cell receptor beta chains from one sample, sequenced in a study of CD8 T cells in ankylosing spondylitis. TCRdb itself ran the 5' RACE reads through MiXCR, one entry per CDR3 protein. The sample carries roughly 700,000 distinct CDR3 sequences, 15% to 20% recorded once. The sample was blood, either unsorted or a sorted T cell fraction (not recorded which). These receptors were obtained from a male donor with ankylosing spondylitis. Both conserved end residues are part of each CDR3. D genes are given only for firm matches. The size field is filled for only some rows; it gives once, few, many or a size class.

J	length	size	D	V	CDR3	DNA
TRBJ2-7	14	NA	TRBD2	TRBV29-1	CSVGTSGTPYEQYF	TGCAGCGTTGGGACTAGCGGGACCCCCTACGAGCAGTACTTC
TRBJ2-3	14	NA	NA	TRBV18	CASSPGPAGDTQYF	TGTGCCAGCTCACCAGGCCCGGCGGGAGATACGCAGTATTTT
TRBJ2-1	15	few	TRBD2	TRBV29-1	CSFGTGGGDYNEQFF	TGCAGCTTTGGGACGGGGGGTGGGGACTACAATGAGCAGTTCTTC
TRBJ2-5	14	many	NA	TRBV20-1	CSALKTPLLETQYF	TGCAGTGCTCTCAAAACACCACTTTTGGAGACCCAGTACTTC
TRBJ2-2	16	NA	NA	TRBV2	CASSEFGPGNAGELFF	TGTGCCAGCAGTGAATTTGGACCGGGGAACGCCGGGGAGCTGTTTTTT
TRBJ2-3	14	few	NA	TRBV4-2	CASSHGGSTDTQYF	TGTGCCAGCAGCCACGGTGGTAGCACAGATACGCAGTATTTT
TRBJ2-7	15	NA	NA	TRBV20-1	CSAPSVGGAVDEQYF	TGCAGTGCCCCCTCCGTCGGGGGAGCGGTAGATGAGCAGTACTTC
TRBJ2-7	14	few	NA	TRBV13	CASSSPDWSYEQYF	TGTGCCAGCAGCTCTCCGGACTGGTCCTACGAGCAGTACTTC
TRBJ2-1	15	many	TRBD2	TRBV6-1	CASSAQRGGNNEQFF	TGTGCCAGCAGTGCCCAGCGGGGAGGGAACAATGAGCAGTTCTTC
TRBJ1-2	14	NA	NA	TRBV12-3/TRBV12-4	CASSLGLDGGGYTF	TGTGCCAGCAGTTTGGGGTTGGACGGGGGTGGCTACACCTTC
TRBJ2-2	12	NA	NA	TRBV5-1	CASSFQAGELFF	TGCGCCAGCAGCTTTCAGGCCGGGGAGCTGTTTTTT
TRBJ2-7	14	NA	TRBD1	TRBV6-1	CASSGGQEAYEQYF	TGTGCCAGCAGTGGGGGACAGGAGGCCTACGAGCAGTACTTC
TRBJ2-6	15	few	NA	TRBV5-1	CASSAEMVGANVLTF	TGCGCCAGCAGCGCCGAGATGGTGGGGGCCAACGTCCTGACTTTC
TRBJ2-5	15	NA	NA	TRBV15	CATTPAGGPQETQYF	TGTGCCACCACCCCTGCTGGGGGGCCTCAAGAGACCCAGTACTTC
TRBJ1-5	15	few	TRBD1	TRBV6-1	CASREVDRANQPQHF	TGTGCCAGCAGGGAAGTGGACAGGGCGAATCAGCCCCAGCATTTT
TRBJ1-2	12	NA	TRBD1	TRBV29-1	CSVPGQAYGYTF	TGCAGCGTCCCCGGACAGGCCTATGGCTACACCTTC